This record concerns one TCR beta chain sequence. The antigen is undetermined. These data originate in a study of CD8+CD57+ T cells in acquired aplastic anemia. About the research overall: Sorted cells (CD4+ and CD8+) yielded DNA amounts that averaged about 2.9 ug.

Patients selected for sequencing had displayed CD8+CD57+ cell expansion by flow cytometry. Severe acquired aplastic anemia was diagnosed in all patients. When blood sampling took place, the patients had received no therapy. Study conclusions and caveats: Significant differences in CD8+ Simpson's diversity were not observed between patients and controls.

Profiles of TCR beta VDJ and CDR3 were generated from a genomic DNA template. TCRdb re-called the reads through MiXCR, storing one row per CDR3 protein. The repertoire holds about 190,000 distinct CDR3 sequences, with around 45% as singletons. Sequencing used sorted CD4+, CD8+, or CD8+CD57+ T cells (not recorded which) from PBMCs. The sequence was collected from a human donor with aplastic anemia.

CDR3 in amino acids: CASITGTGFYYTEAFF. The DNA of the CDR3 is TGTGCCAGCATAACCGGGACAGGGTTTTATTACACTGAAGCTTTCTTT. The chain recombines TRBV25-1 with TRBJ1-1, with 9 nucleotides matching TRBD1. The V and J ends lost 7 bases and 3 bases, in that order; junction bases with no gene match: 12. The CDR3 spans 16 residues. Germline CDR1 is MGHDK and CDR2 is SYGVNS.